A single sample gave rise to the 3 T cell receptor beta chains below, sequenced in a study of T-cell reconstitution after alpha-beta-depleted transplantation in children. Preparation of the TCRbeta library involved a method that used unique molecular identifiers. Via MiXCR, TCRdb re-called the PCR reads, giving one row per CDR3 protein. Altogether around 600,000 distinct CDR3 sequences are present, roughly 15% being singletons, with the ten largest covering 1.1%. The sequenced sample was PBMCs from the stem cell graft donor, obtained from the stem cell graft. These receptors were obtained from a human donor who donated a stem cell graft to a child with acute myeloid leukemia.

This clonotype was seen ten or more times. J is TRBJ2-1 and V is TRBV29-1, with 11 bases that match TRBD2. Germline V gene sequence: CDR1 SQVTM, CDR2 ANQGSEA. The CDR3 is 13 residues long. CDR3 residues: CPKLAGDYNEQFF. In DNA, the CDR3 is TGCCCAAAACTAGCGGGGGATTACAATGAGCAGTTCTTC.

This clonotype was detected many times. The V gene is TRBV10-3, the J gene TRBJ2-7; D is perhaps TRBD1 (5 bases). From germline, CDR1 is ENHRY and CDR2 SYGVKD. V lost 3 bases and J 4 bases, leaving 16 bases between the germline ends. This CDR3 spans 15 amino acids. CDR3 in DNA: TGTGCCATCAGTGAACGGCAAGGACAACCTTACGAGCAGTACTTC. Translating it yields CAISERQGQPYEQYF.

The table lists this clonotype with many counts. The chain has TRBV12-3 or TRBV12-4 and TRBJ1-1; no clear D. The CDR3 spans 14 residues. With 7 bases removed from V and 3 bases from J, the gap between germline ends came to 15 bases. CDR3 amino acids: CASTPKGGYTEAFF. CDR3 bases: TGTGCCAGCACCCCCAAGGGTGGGTACACTGAAGCTTTCTTT.